The entry below gives a single T cell receptor (beta chain) sequence along with its context. The sample is drawn from a study of blood T cell repertoires in COVID-19. In the source study's methods: Using reference gene primer amplification, nucleated cell counts were estimated. Data came from immunoSEQ multiplex PCR; TCRdb stores just in-frame clones and leaves some out. D and trimming were read from the DNA, whereas the V and J calls and clone size are those reported in that table. The table lists some 220,000 clones, approximately 85% of them singletons. The V end was cut by 5 bases, the J end by 1 base, with 8 bases between. Germline assignment: CDR1 SQVTM and CDR2 ANQGSEA. The CDR3 spans 12 residues.

Sequencing was done on a sample of peripheral blood. This TCR was recovered from a man in his fifties or sixties with COVID-19, enrolled during active disease. This sequence joins TRBV29-1 and TRBJ1-1; no reliable D call. The CDR3 spells CSVFQSNTEAFF. In DNA, the CDR3 is TGCAGCGTTTTCCAGTCGAACACTGAAGCTTTCTTT.